This T cell receptor (beta chain) was recovered during a study of OX40 agonist ivuxolimab in advanced cancers. Study information: Three patients, one with hepatocellular carcinoma and two with cutaneous melanoma, achieved partial responses. Regarding the study as a whole: Dose levels from 0.1 to 3.0 mg/kg saw CD4+ and CD8+ blood T cells expand clonally by week 6. In CD8+ T cells, expanded clones were on average more numerous than in CD4+.

Sequenced by immunoSEQ multiplex PCR; TCRdb stores in-frame clones only, minus some. The sample lists about 70,000 clones; approximately 78% were seen once. CDR3 length: 14 residues. To note about this clone: Its antigen remains unidentified.

The sequence was obtained from an adult with an advanced solid tumor such as melanoma, head and neck, liver or kidney cancer. Sequencing used CD4+ or CD8+ T cells sorted from blood, obtained in a trial of the OX40 agonist ivuxolimab. The rearrangement links TRBV21-1 to TRBJ1-3; TRBD1 is taken as the D call from the table, unchecked against the DNA. TRBV21-1 is designated a pseudogene. The CDR3 is CASSTRTLGNTIYF. In DNA, the CDR3 is TGTGCCAGCAGCACCAGGACACTTGGAAACACCATATATTTT.